This T cell receptor beta chain stems from a study of T cell changes during pregnancy in multiple sclerosis. Produced via immunoSEQ multiplex PCR; TCRdb's table is partial and in-frame only. Of under 80,000 clones in the sample, 88% were seen once. The CDR3 totals 14 residues. Germline CDR1 and CDR2: SGHRS and YFSETQ. V lost 0 bases and J 3 bases, leaving 9 bases between the germline ends. The receptor was isolated from a female donor with multiple sclerosis, enrolled in a pregnancy study. The rearrangement joins TRBV5-1 to TRBJ2-5; no definite D call. Here the sequenced sample was peripheral blood, taken in the first trimester of pregnancy. The DNA for the CDR3 is TGCGCCAGCAGCTTGGGAGGCAGTGAAGAGACCCAGTACTTC. Translating it yields CASSLGGSEETQYF.